The 25 T cell receptor beta chains given below trace back to one sample, sequenced in a study of CD8+ T cells in alopecia areata. Extracted RNA was reverse transcribed into cDNA, the sequencing template. Here immunoSEQ multiplex PCR was the method, and the copy in TCRdb shows in-frame clones only, minus some. This table has just under 65,000 clones, under 60% appearing once. Treatment in this sample: oral pan-JAK inhibitor, 5-10 mg twice daily. The source material was CD8+ T cells sorted from blood, sampled at approximately week 37, from a patient treated with tofacitinib. The origin of the receptors is a human donor with alopecia areata.

V and J are TRBV2 and TRBJ2-7, with a weak D call TRBD1 (5 bases). The CDR3 is 12 amino acids. Germline CDR1 is SNHLY and CDR2 is FYNNEI. V lost 7 bases and J 5 bases, leaving 12 bases between the germline ends. CDR3 sequence (DNA): TGTGCCAGCACGCAGGGTTCCAACGAGCAGTACTTC. Amino acid sequence: CASTQGSNEQYF.

This clone was seen once. The rearrangement joins TRBV4-3 to TRBJ2-7; TRBD2 is a possible D gene (6 bases). The CDR3 consists of 16 residues. V shed 0 bases and J shed 1 base, with 13 bases lying between them. Germline CDR1 is LGHNA and CDR2 is YSLEER. The DNA for the CDR3 is TGCGCCAGCAGCCAAGAAACGTGGGACTCATCCTACGAGCAGTACTTC. Translating gives CASSQETWDSSYEQYF.

This chain connects TRBV28 to TRBJ1-1; D is ambiguous. Looked up from germline, CDR1 is MDHEN and CDR2 is SYDVKM. Between the trimmed V and J ends, which lost 9 bases and 4 bases, there was a span of 15 bases. The CDR3 loop spans 13 amino acids. CDR3 sequence: CARFVRRRTEAFF. The DNA for the CDR3 is TGTGCCAGATTTGTCCGTCGACGCACTGAAGCTTTCTTT.

This clone has just a few counts. V is TRBV7-9 and J is TRBJ2-7, with no clear D. The CDR3 is made up of 12 amino acids. Germline V gene lookup returns CDR1 SEHNR and CDR2 FQNEAQ (reference sequence). The V gene lost 5 bases and the J gene lost 5 bases, with 10 bases spanning the gap. CDR3 sequence reads: CASSDTENEQYF. The CDR3 bases are TGTGCCAGCAGCGATACAGAGAACGAGCAGTACTTC.

The chain links TRBV28 to TRBJ2-7; 8 positions agree with TRBD2. V dropped 4 bases and J dropped 2; count of bases not matched to a gene: 7. Germline V gives CDR1 MDHEN, CDR2 SYDVKM. The CDR3 consists of 15 residues. For the CDR3, the DNA is TGTGCCAGCAGTTCGCTAGCGGGCGGCCCCTACGAGCAGTACTTC. Protein product: CASSSLAGGPYEQYF.

This clone occurred a few times. This chain links TRBV30 with TRBJ2-7; D is uncertain. The CDR3 spans 11 residues. The V gene lost 1 base and the J gene lost 4 bases, with 5 bases spanning the gap. From germline, CDR1 is GTSNPN and CDR2 SVGIG (reference sequence). CDR3 in amino acids: CAWSESYEQYF. The CDR3 nucleotides are TGTGCCTGGAGTGAAAGTTACGAGCAGTACTTC. The full variable domain, in which reference TRBV30 and TRBJ2-7 provide the parts outside the CDR3, is SQTIHQWPATLVQPVGSPLSLECTVEGTSNPNLYWYRQAAGRGLQLLFYSVGIGQISSEVPQNLSASRPQDRQFILSSKKLLLSDSGFYLCAWSESYEQYFGPGTRLTVT.

The chain is built from TRBV4-2 and TRBJ2-1, with D possibly called TRBD1 or TRBD2 (5 bases each). Trimming cost V 0 bases and J 0 bases, with 9 bases left between them. The germline V gene encodes CDR1 LGHNA and CDR2 YNFKEQ. This CDR3 region has 16 residues. The chain's CDR3 is CASSQDAGSSYNEQFF. The CDR3 DNA follows: TGTGCCAGCAGCCAAGACGCAGGGAGCTCCTACAATGAGCAGTTCTTC.

V usage is TRBV29-1 and J usage is TRBJ1-2, with D hard to call. Trimming cost V 5 bases and J 7 bases, with 8 bases left between them. Germline V lookup: CDR1 SQVTM, CDR2 ANQGSEA. This CDR3 contains 10 residues. DNA for the CDR3: TGCAGCGTTACGGACGGTGGCTACACCTTC. It specifies CSVTDGGYTF.

The V gene is TRBV5-1, the J gene TRBJ2-1; D could derive from TRBD1 or TRBD2 (6 bases each). Germline lookup yields CDR1 SGHRS and CDR2 YFSETQ. V was cut by 2 bases and J by 9 bases, with 15 bases left in between. The CDR3 covers 14 residues. CDR3 protein: CASSFTGGGGEQFF. CDR3 bases: TGCGCCAGCAGCTTTACCGGAGGGGGTGGTGAGCAGTTCTTC.

As concerns this clone: One base separates it from a far larger clone, so it is likely a read error. The genes are TRBV5-6 and TRBJ2-7; TRBD2 matches 10 bases. V lost 1 base, J lost 3 bases, and 1 base stayed unmatched. From germline, CDR1 is SGHDT and CDR2 YYEEEE. The CDR3 loop spans 14 amino acids. The CDR3 sequence: CASSLTSGNYEQYF. The CDR3 nucleotides read TGTGCCAGCAGCTTGACTAGCGGGAACTACGAGCAGTACTTC.

This clone was detected a few times. The V call is TRBV29-1, the J call TRBJ2-7, with unresolved D. CDR1 and CDR2 from the germline V gene are SQVTM and ANQGSEA. The V end was cut by 4 bases, the J end by 6 bases, with 7 bases between. The length of the CDR3 is 10 residues. CDR3 protein: CSVAGSEQYF. For the CDR3, the DNA is TGCAGCGTTGCAGGCAGCGAGCAGTACTTC.

This clone appeared a few times. The chain combines TRBV25-1 with TRBJ2-1, with D unresolved. V was clipped by 8 bases and J by 9 bases, with 17 bases between them. This CDR3 comprises 13 residues. Per germline, CDR1 MGHDK and CDR2 SYGVNS. CDR3 nucleotide sequence: TGTGCCAGCTCCTGGCAGTTGGATAGTGAGCAGTTCTTC. Amino acid sequence: CASSWQLDSEQFF.

In this sample, this clone turned up a few times. The chain carries TRBV9 and TRBJ2-7; D may be TRBD2 (6 bases). Germline assignment: CDR1 SGDLS and CDR2 YYNGEE. Trimming shortened V by 4 bases and J by 7 bases, and 18 bases separated the two germline ends. There are 14 residues in the CDR3. CDR3: CASSPWDSGGEQYF. The CDR3 nucleotides read TGTGCCAGCAGCCCGTGGGACTCCGGCGGGGAGCAGTACTTC.

V and J are TRBV29-1 and TRBJ2-2; unclear D gene. The V gene lost 2 bases and the J gene lost 1 base, with 5 bases spanning the gap. Per germline, CDR1 SQVTM and CDR2 ANQGSEA. The CDR3 covers 13 residues. The CDR3 DNA reads TGCAGCGTTGAACAGAGGAACACCGGGGAGCTGTTTTTT. Protein product: CSVEQRNTGELFF.

This clone was seen more than once but under ten times. The chain is built from TRBV27 and TRBJ1-1; 7 bases match TRBD1. J gave up 3 bases and V 3 bases, and 4 bases lay outside the gene matches. The length of the CDR3 is 14 residues. Germline loops: CDR1 MNHEY, CDR2 SMNVEV (reference sequence). CDR3 in DNA: TGTGCCAGCAGTTTGAGGGGGCTATACACTGAAGCTTTCTTT. Its translation: CASSLRGLYTEAFF.

The chain uses TRBV2 and TRBJ2-7; 9 bases line up with TRBD2. Germline V gene lookup returns CDR1 SNHLY and CDR2 FYNNEI. CDR3 size: 13 residues. V was pared by 2 bases and J by 5 bases, with 1 base of the junction left unmatched. CDR3 nucleotides: TGTGCCAGCAGTGAACTAGCGGGAAACGAGCAGTACTTC. It specifies CASSELAGNEQYF.

The sample holds a few counts of this clone. The chain employs TRBV4-1 and TRBJ2-4, with D possibly TRBD2 on 6 matching bases. Germline-derived CDR1 and CDR2 are MGHRA and YSYEKL. V lost 2 bases and J lost 9, with 17 bases in between. This CDR3 has 15 amino acids. In nucleotides, the CDR3 is TGCGCCAGCAGCCAACCTCCTCCCGGGGGAAGCATTCAGTACTTC. Its translation: CASSQPPPGGSIQYF.

The V and J genes are TRBV9 and TRBJ2-7; possible D gene TRBD1, 6 bases. The V end was cut by 3 bases, the J end by 7 bases, with 11 bases between. The CDR3 is made up of 12 amino acids. Germline assignment: CDR1 SGDLS and CDR2 YYNGEE. This CDR3 is CASSGNRDEQYF. Written as DNA, the CDR3 is TGTGCCAGCAGCGGGAACAGGGATGAGCAGTACTTC. Based on the CDR3 plus reference TRBV9 and TRBJ2-7, the full variable domain is DSGVTQTPKHLITATGQRVTLRCSPRSGDLSVYWYQQSLDQGLQFLIQYYNGEERAKGNILERFSAQQFPDLHSELNLSSLELGDSALYFCASSGNRDEQYFGPGTRLTVT.

This sequence joins TRBV4-2 and TRBJ2-1; D possibly matches TRBD1 or TRBD2 (5 bases each). The CDR3 has 19 residues. Between the trimmed V and J ends, which lost 0 bases and 3 bases, there was a span of 21 bases. Germline CDR1 reads LGHNA; CDR2 reads YNFKEQ. In nucleotides, the CDR3 is TGTGCCAGCAGCCAAGATGCCGCTGGGGGTAACCCCTTCTACAATGAGCAGTTCTTC. Its translation is CASSQDAAGGNPFYNEQFF.

J is TRBJ2-3 and V is TRBV7-2, with TRBD2 matching over 8 bases. The CDR3 extends over 15 amino acids. The junction had 7 bases not matched to a gene; V was cut back by 3 bases and J by 5 bases. The germline CDR1 and CDR2 sequences are SGHTA and FQGNSA. The CDR3 reads CASSFPGGALDTQYF. The CDR3 DNA is TGTGCCAGCAGCTTCCCCGGGGGGGCCTTAGATACGCAGTATTTT.

This CDR3 reads CASSRGSPYNEQFF. CDR3 nucleotides: TGTGCCAGCAGCCGAGGGTCTCCCTACAATGAGCAGTTCTTC. The chain uses TRBV7-9 and TRBJ2-1; TRBD2 might be the D (5 bases). Germline-derived CDR1 and CDR2 are SEHNR and FQNEAQ (reference sequence). V was cut by 5 bases and J by 2 bases, with 10 bases left in between. CDR3 size: 14 residues.

The V and J genes are TRBV27 and TRBJ2-3; 8 bases match TRBD2. V lost 5 bases, J lost 6 bases, and 10 bases stayed unmatched. The CDR3 loop spans 15 amino acids. Per the germline V gene, CDR1 is MNHEY and CDR2 is SMNVEV (reference sequence). CDR3 bases: TGTGCCAGCAGTCCTCGGCGGGCGGGGGGTGATACGCAGTATTTT. Translation gives CASSPRRAGGDTQYF.

This clone was counted a few times. Other DNA sequences of this sample code for an identical CDR3. This chain joins TRBV5-4 and TRBJ2-3, with D unclear. Trimming removed 0 bases at V and 6 bases at J, with 5 bases between. The CDR3 is 12 amino acids. CDR1 is SGHNT and CDR2 is YYREEE in the germline V gene (reference sequence). The CDR3 nucleotides read TGTGCCAGCAGCTTGGACCGGGATACGCAGTATTTT. Its protein is CASSLDRDTQYF.

This clone has more than one count but fewer than ten. The J gene is TRBJ2-5, the V gene TRBV9, with D hard to call. CDR3 size: 14 residues. Trimming stripped 2 bases from V and 5 bases from J, with 13 bases between. CDR1 and CDR2 (germline): SGDLS, YYNGEE. CDR3 loop: CASSVQGLGETQYF. The CDR3 DNA reads as TGTGCCAGCAGCGTCCAAGGGCTTGGGGAGACCCAGTACTTC.

This chain links TRBV18 with TRBJ2-5; 11 nucleotides match TRBD1. The CDR3 contains 17 residues. Germline V gives CDR1 KGHSH, CDR2 LQKENI. With 2 bases clipped from V and 4 bases from J, the junction kept 9 bases outside the gene matches. Here the CDR3 DNA reads TGTGCCAGCTCACCAAATGGTGGACAGGGGGCTTTAGAGACCCAGTACTTC. This encodes CASSPNGGQGALETQYF.